Only a few counts were recorded for the clone carrying this T cell receptor (beta chain). Its target is unknown. The CDR3 spans 14 residues. CDR1 is SGHNT and CDR2 is YYREEE in the germline V gene (reference sequence). Trimming removed 0 bases at V and 8 bases at J, with 12 bases between. Sequence data for DNA of cultured CD4+ T cells were generated by the Oncomine TCR Beta short-read assay. TCRdb passed the PCR reads through MiXCR, listing each CDR3 protein once. The sample has 6,600 or so distinct CDR3 sequences; less than 40% are singletons. The sample belongs to a study of vaccination and CD4 T cells after COVID-19. The treatment: roughly ten-day PBMC culture with coronavirus spike peptide pools or control peptides (ViraFEST assay). The unexposed donor gave CD4+ T cells before the COVID-19 pandemic (2011-2018). Antigen-specific T cell expansion with peptide pools preceded TCR sequencing in the ViraFEST approach.

Sample: CD4+ T cells from blood, cultured in vitro. J is TRBJ2-1 and V is TRBV5-4; no definite D call. The sequence derives from a human donor in good health. The CDR3 here is CASSLVSKLHEQFF. The CDR3, as DNA: TGTGCCAGCAGCTTGGTTAGTAAATTGCATGAGCAGTTCTTC. Looking up the rest from reference TRBV5-4 and TRBJ2-1 gives the full variable domain: ETGVTQSPTHLIKTRGQQVTLRCSSQSGHNTVSWYQQALGQGPQFIFQYYREEENGRGNFPPRFSGLQFPNYSSELNVNALELDDSALYLCASSLVSKLHEQFFGPGTRLTVL.